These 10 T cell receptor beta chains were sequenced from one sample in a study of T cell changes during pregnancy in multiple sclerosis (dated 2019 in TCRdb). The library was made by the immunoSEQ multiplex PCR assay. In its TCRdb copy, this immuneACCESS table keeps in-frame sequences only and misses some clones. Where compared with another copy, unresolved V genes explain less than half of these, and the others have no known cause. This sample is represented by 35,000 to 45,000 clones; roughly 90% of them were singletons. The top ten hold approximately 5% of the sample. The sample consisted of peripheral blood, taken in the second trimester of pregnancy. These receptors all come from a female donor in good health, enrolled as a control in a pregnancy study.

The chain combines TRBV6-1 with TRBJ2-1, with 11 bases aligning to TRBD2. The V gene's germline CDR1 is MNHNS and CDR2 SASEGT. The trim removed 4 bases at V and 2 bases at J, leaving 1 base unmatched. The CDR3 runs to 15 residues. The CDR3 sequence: CASSGGLAAYNEQFF. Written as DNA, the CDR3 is TGTGCCAGCAGTGGGGGACTAGCGGCCTACAATGAGCAGTTCTTC.

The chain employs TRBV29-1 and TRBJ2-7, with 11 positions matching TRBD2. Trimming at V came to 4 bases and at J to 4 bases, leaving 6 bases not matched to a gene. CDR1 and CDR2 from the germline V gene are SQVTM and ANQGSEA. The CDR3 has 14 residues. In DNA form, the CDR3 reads TGCAGCGTTGGGAGACTAGCGGGACAGTACGAGCAGTACTTC. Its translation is CSVGRLAGQYEQYF.

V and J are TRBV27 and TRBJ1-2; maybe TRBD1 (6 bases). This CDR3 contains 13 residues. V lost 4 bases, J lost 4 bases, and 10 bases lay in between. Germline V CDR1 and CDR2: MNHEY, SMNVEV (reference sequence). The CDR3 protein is CASSSRGAYGYTF. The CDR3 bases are TGTGCCAGCAGTTCCAGGGGAGCCTATGGCTACACCTTC.

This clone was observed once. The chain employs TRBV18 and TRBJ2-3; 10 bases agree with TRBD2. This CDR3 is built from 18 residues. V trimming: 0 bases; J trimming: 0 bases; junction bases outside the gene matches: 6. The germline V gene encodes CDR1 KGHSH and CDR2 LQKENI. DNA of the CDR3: TGTGCCAGCTCACCACCGAGACTAGCGGGTCTTAGCACAGATACGCAGTATTTT. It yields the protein CASSPPRLAGLSTDTQYF.

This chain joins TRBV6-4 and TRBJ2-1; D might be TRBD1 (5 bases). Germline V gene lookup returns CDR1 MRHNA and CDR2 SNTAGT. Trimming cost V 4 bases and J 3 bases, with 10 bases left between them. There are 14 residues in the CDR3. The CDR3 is CASSVGAIYNEQFF. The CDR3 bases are TGTGCCAGCAGTGTTGGGGCTATCTACAATGAGCAGTTCTTC.

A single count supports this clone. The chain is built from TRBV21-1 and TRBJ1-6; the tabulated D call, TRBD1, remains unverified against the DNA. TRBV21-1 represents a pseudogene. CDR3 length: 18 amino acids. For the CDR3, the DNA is TGTGCCAGCAGCAAAGGTCGGAGACAGAACTCCTATAATTCACCCCTCCACTTT. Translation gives CASSKGRRQNSYNSPLHF.

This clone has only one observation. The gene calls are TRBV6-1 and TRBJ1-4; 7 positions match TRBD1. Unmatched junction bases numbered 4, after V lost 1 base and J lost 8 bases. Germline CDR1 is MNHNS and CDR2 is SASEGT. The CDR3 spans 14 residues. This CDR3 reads CASSEGGGMEKLFF. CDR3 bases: TGTGCCAGCAGTGAAGGAGGGGGCATGGAAAAACTGTTTTTT.

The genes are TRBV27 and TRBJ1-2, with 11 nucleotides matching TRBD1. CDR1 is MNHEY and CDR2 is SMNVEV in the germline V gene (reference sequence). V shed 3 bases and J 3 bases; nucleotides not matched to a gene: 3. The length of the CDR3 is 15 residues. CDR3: CASSFRTGGDYGYTF. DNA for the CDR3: TGTGCCAGCAGTTTTAGGACAGGGGGCGACTATGGCTACACCTTC.

CDR3 DNA: TGTGCCAGCAGCGCCGACTTACTAGCGACCCTCGGGGATGAGCAGTTCTTC. This translates into CASSADLLATLGDEQFF. The chain joins TRBV9 to TRBJ2-1; 7 positions match TRBD2. V dropped 3 bases and J dropped 8; count of bases not matched to a gene: 17. Germline loops: CDR1 SGDLS, CDR2 YYNGEE. This CDR3 is 17 amino acids long.

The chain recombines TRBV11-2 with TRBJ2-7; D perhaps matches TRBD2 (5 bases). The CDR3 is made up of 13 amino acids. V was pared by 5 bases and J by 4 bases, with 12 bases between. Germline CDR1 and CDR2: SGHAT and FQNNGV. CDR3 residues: CASSPGPGYEQYF. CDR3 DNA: TGTGCCAGCAGCCCAGGCCCGGGATACGAGCAGTACTTC.